This TCR beta chain stems from a study of OX40 agonist ivuxolimab in advanced cancers. Study background: Patients in the trial were receiving intravenous ivuxolimab every 2 weeks, at doses of 0.01 to 10 mg/kg.

Sampling of blood occurred at baseline, cycle 4 day 1, and cycle 7 day 1. Study-wide findings and caveats: Within 6 weeks, CD4+ and CD8+ blood T cells expanded clonally at 0.1 to 3.0 mg/kg.

Turning to this clone: Its antigen is not identified.

Profiling relied on immunoSEQ multiplex PCR, and the TCRdb table lists in-frame clones only, not all of them. The data contain over 65,000 clones, 80% to 90% of them singletons. CDR1 is DFQATT and CDR2 is SNEGSKA in the germline V gene (reference sequence). V lost 3 bases and J lost 11, with 13 bases in between. The CDR3 is 11 amino acids. The sequencing used CD4+ or CD8+ T cells sorted from blood, collected in a trial of the OX40 agonist ivuxolimab. The sequence was collected from an adult with an advanced solid tumor such as melanoma, head and neck, liver or kidney cancer. The V and J genes are TRBV20-1 and TRBJ1-1, with unresolved D. CDR3 in DNA: TGCAGTGCTAGTGGCTCAGAGTCGGCTTTCTTT. Amino acid sequence: CSASGSESAFF.